The 25 T cell receptor beta chains in this list originate from one sample, sequenced in a study of blood T cell repertoires in COVID-19. Generated by immunoSEQ multiplex PCR, the TCRdb table keeps only in-frame clones and is missing some. Found here are 400,000 or so clones, around 91% of them singletons; the top ten hold about 1.6%. The sequencing sample was made of peripheral blood. These TCRs come from a woman between 40 and 55 years old with COVID-19, enrolled during active disease.

This clone has only a few counts. The chain combines TRBV5-4 with TRBJ1-1, with 8 bases identical to TRBD1. Germline CDR1 is SGHNT and CDR2 is YYREEE (reference sequence). The CDR3 contains 13 residues. Trimming at V came to 1 base and at J to 4 bases, leaving 0 bases not matched to a gene. This CDR3 is CASSLTGGTEAFF. The DNA for the CDR3 is TGTGCCAGCAGCTTGACAGGGGGCACTGAAGCTTTCTTT.

This chain links TRBV10-3 with TRBJ1-2, with a possible D match to TRBD1 (5 bases). Per germline, CDR1 ENHRY and CDR2 SYGVKD. This CDR3 is built from 15 residues. Trimming cost V 2 bases and J 5 bases, with 15 bases left between them. CDR3 in DNA: TGTGCCATCAGTGAGGGTGGGTCCAGGGCGTATGGCTACACCTTC. Translating gives CAISEGGSRAYGYTF.

V gene TRBV5-1 combines with J gene TRBJ2-5, with 9 positions matching TRBD1. Trimming at V came to 4 bases and at J to 5 bases, leaving 9 bases not matched to a gene. The V gene's germline CDR1 is SGHRS and CDR2 YFSETQ. This CDR3 has 15 amino acids. The CDR3 DNA sequence: TGCGCCAGCAGCGCAGGACAGGGGAGGACGGAGACCCAGTACTTC. Translated, it gives CASSAGQGRTETQYF.

This sequence joins TRBV19 and TRBJ1-5; the D is unclear. CDR1 and CDR2 (germline): LNHDA, SQIVND (reference sequence). The CDR3 covers 11 residues. V was cut by 3 bases and J by 10 bases, with 7 bases left in between. CDR3: CASSMGDPQHF. The CDR3 DNA reads as TGTGCCAGTAGTATGGGCGATCCCCAGCATTTT.

V usage is TRBV5-6 and J usage is TRBJ2-1, with D perhaps matching TRBD2 (6 bases). The germline V gene has CDR1 SGHDT and CDR2 YYEEEE. This CDR3 contains 13 residues. The V end lost 0 bases, the J end lost 6 bases, and 7 bases lay between the germline ends. Written as DNA, the CDR3 is TGTGCCAGCAGCTTGGGACTAGTCAATGAGCAGTTCTTC. As protein: CASSLGLVNEQFF.

A single count supports this clone. The CDR3 DNA is TGTGCCAGCAGTTTTACCCTGACGACAGACATGAACACTGAAGCTTTCTTT. It translates to CASSFTLTTDMNTEAFF. This chain joins TRBV28 and TRBJ1-1; tentatively, D is TRBD1 (5 bases). This CDR3 region has 17 residues. V lost 3 bases and J lost 0, with 17 bases in between. Germline lookup yields CDR1 MDHEN and CDR2 SYDVKM.

The chain combines TRBV5-8 with TRBJ2-7; maybe TRBD1 (5 bases). The CDR3 runs to 15 residues. CDR1 and CDR2 (germline): SGHTS, YDEGEE. V was pared by 1 base and J by 0 bases, with 11 bases between. CDR3 protein: CASSLYDSYSYEQYF. DNA for the CDR3: TGTGCCAGCAGCTTGTATGACAGCTACTCCTACGAGCAGTACTTC.

The table lists this clone with a count of one. The CDR3 spells CASSQEEGRTQYF. CDR3 DNA sequence: TGCGCCAGCAGCCAAGAGGAGGGTAGGACCCAGTACTTC. This chain joins TRBV4-3 and TRBJ2-5; a weak D match, TRBD2 (6 bases). The CDR3 spans 13 residues. Germline V lookup: CDR1 LGHNA, CDR2 YSLEER. V was pared by 0 bases and J by 7 bases, with 9 bases between.

The chain combines TRBV25-1 with TRBJ2-2; 8 positions agree with TRBD1. CDR1 is MGHDK, CDR2 SYGVNS, per germline. The CDR3 has 16 residues. With V trimmed by 7 bases and J by 4 bases, 11 bases remained unmatched. The CDR3 sequence: CASNHDRGGFTGELFF. Here the CDR3 DNA reads TGTGCCAGCAACCACGACAGGGGTGGATTCACCGGGGAGCTGTTTTTT.

This chain links TRBV6-5 with TRBJ2-7; no clear D. The V end was cut by 6 bases, the J end by 8 bases, with 20 bases between. The CDR3 is made up of 14 amino acids. CDR1 MNHEY and CDR2 SVGAGI come from the germline V gene. The CDR3: CASRNPGSPWKQYF. The CDR3 coding sequence is TGTGCCAGCAGAAATCCCGGGTCACCATGGAAGCAGTACTTC.

The rearrangement links TRBV11-2 to TRBJ2-7, with 9 bases fitting TRBD1. This CDR3 is built from 18 residues. V trimming: 1 base; J trimming: 3 bases; junction bases outside the gene matches: 13. Germline V gives CDR1 SGHAT, CDR2 FQNNGV. CDR3 sequence: CASSLGFRATGGFYEQYF. CDR3 nucleotides: TGTGCCAGCAGCTTAGGTTTCCGGGCTACAGGGGGCTTCTACGAGCAGTACTTC.

This clone was seen a handful of times. This chain connects TRBV18 to TRBJ1-6; maybe TRBD1 (6 bases). The CDR3 runs to 15 residues. Trimming left V 1 base short and J 10 bases short, with 14 bases between. Germline loops: CDR1 KGHSH, CDR2 LQKENI. Here the CDR3 reads CASSPQGTRGSPLHF. DNA of the CDR3: TGTGCCAGCTCACCACAAGGGACAAGAGGATCACCCCTCCACTTT.

The V and J genes are TRBV2 and TRBJ1-1, with D maybe TRBD1 (5 bases). The germline V gene has CDR1 SNHLY and CDR2 FYNNEI. Trimming stripped 0 bases from V and 6 bases from J, with 20 bases between. The CDR3 contains 17 residues. The CDR3 region has the DNA TGTGCCAGCAGTGAAGCGGAGGGGCAGGGCTTTGGCCCTGAAGCTTTCTTT. The encoded protein is CASSEAEGQGFGPEAFF.

The chain couples TRBV2 to TRBJ2-7; a weak D match, TRBD2 (5 bases). The CDR3 totals 13 residues. Trimming took off 8 bases at V and 3 bases at J, with 14 bases between the two ends. Per germline, CDR1 SNHLY and CDR2 FYNNEI. The CDR3 region is CASGSGVDYEQYF. The CDR3 nucleotides are TGTGCCAGCGGGAGTGGGGTTGACTACGAGCAGTACTTC. The complete variable domain, with remaining parts taken from reference TRBV2 and TRBJ2-7, reads EPEVTQTPSHQVTQMGQEVILRCVPISNHLYFYWYRQILGQKVEFLVSFYNNEISEKSEIFDDQFSVERPDGSNFTLKIRSTKLEDSAMYFCASGSGVDYEQYFGPGTRLTVT.

This CDR3 reads CASRQGTLSNQPQHF. The CDR3 DNA reads as TGCGCCAGTCGACAGGGAACCCTTAGCAATCAGCCCCAGCATTTT. This sequence joins TRBV5-1 and TRBJ1-5; 7 bases are shared with TRBD1. V shed 8 bases and J 0 bases; nucleotides not matched to a gene: 8. This CDR3 has 15 amino acids. Germline loops: CDR1 SGHRS, CDR2 YFSETQ.

The V call is TRBV5-6, the J call TRBJ1-1; D call uncertain. V was trimmed by 4 bases and J by 11 bases, leaving 21 bases between them. CDR1 is SGHDT, CDR2 YYEEEE, per germline. This CDR3 has 14 amino acids. The CDR3, as DNA: TGTGCCAGCAGCCCCTGGGGAGGCCGAGGTTACGCTTTCTTT. It yields the protein CASSPWGGRGYAFF.

The chain carries TRBV4-3 and TRBJ1-4; D ambiguous. Germline V gives CDR1 LGHNA, CDR2 YSLEER. The CDR3 is 14 amino acids. V was cut by 3 bases and J by 0 bases, with 5 bases left in between. CDR3 nucleotide sequence: TGCGCCAGCAGCCAGAGGGCAACTAATGAAAAACTGTTTTTT. Its protein product is CASSQRATNEKLFF.

This chain links TRBV5-1 with TRBJ1-1; D possibly corresponds to TRBD1 (5 bases). CDR3 size: 15 residues. V lost 3 bases to trimming and J lost 3 bases, with 15 bases between them. Looked up from germline, CDR1 is SGHRS and CDR2 is YFSETQ. The CDR3 sequence: CASSSPDRSDTEAFF. The CDR3 coding sequence is TGCGCCAGCAGCTCCCCCGACAGATCGGACACTGAAGCTTTCTTT.

J is TRBJ2-7 and V is TRBV3-1 (or the pseudogene TRBV3-2); D call uncertain. The V end was cut by 4 bases, the J end by 0 bases, with 10 bases between. The CDR3 length is 14 residues. In germline, CDR1 is LGHDT, CDR2 YNNKEL (reference sequence). The CDR3 is CASSRTDTSYEQYF. Here the CDR3 DNA reads TGTGCCAGCAGCCGTACAGATACCTCCTACGAGCAGTACTTC.

The chain joins TRBV5-1 to TRBJ1-6; 8 bases agree with TRBD1. This CDR3 contains 16 residues. V lost 0 bases and J lost 9; bases outside the gene matches: 8. Germline loops: CDR1 SGHRS, CDR2 YFSETQ. Here the CDR3 reads CASSLDDRGKVSPLHF. DNA for the CDR3: TGCGCCAGCAGCTTGGATGACAGGGGCAAGGTTTCACCCCTCCACTTT.

This clone was counted a single time. The rearrangement joins TRBV7-9 to TRBJ2-1, with D perhaps matching TRBD1 (5 bases). The CDR3 covers 14 residues. CDR1 SEHNR and CDR2 FQNEAQ come from the germline V gene (reference sequence). V lost 5 bases to trimming and J lost 9 bases, with 17 bases between them. CDR3 in amino acids: CASSPHPTGTEQFF. CDR3 nucleotides: TGTGCCAGCAGCCCCCACCCTACAGGTACTGAGCAGTTCTTC.

The chain recombines TRBV5-8 with TRBJ1-3, with D tentatively TRBD1 (6 bases). Trimming removed 4 bases at V and 0 bases at J, with 11 bases between. Germline assignment: CDR1 SGHTS and CDR2 YDEGEE. This CDR3 is built from 15 residues. DNA of the CDR3: TGTGCCAGCAGCACACGCAGGGGCTCTGGAAACACCATATATTTT. This encodes CASSTRRGSGNTIYF.

This rearrangement joins TRBV7-2 to TRBJ1-1; possibly TRBD1 for D (5 bases). In germline, CDR1 is SGHTA, CDR2 FQGNSA. The CDR3 spans 15 residues. Trimming took off 5 bases at V and 1 base at J, with 14 bases between the two ends. The CDR3 coding sequence is TGTGCCAGCAGCACCGACAGAACCTGGAACACTGAAGCTTTCTTT. This sequence encodes CASSTDRTWNTEAFF.

The chain links TRBV7-2 to TRBJ2-1; D is undetermined. This CDR3 spans 15 amino acids. Germline V lookup: CDR1 SGHTA, CDR2 FQGNSA. The V end lost 0 bases, the J end lost 0 bases, and 6 bases lay between the germline ends. The CDR3 DNA follows: TGTGCCAGCAGCTTAGCGCTAAGCTCCTACAATGAGCAGTTCTTC. Translated: CASSLALSSYNEQFF.

This clone was seen only once. The chain links TRBV6-6 to TRBJ2-2; TRBD2 is a possible D gene (6 bases). The CDR3 is made up of 17 amino acids. Germline CDR1 reads MNHNY; CDR2 reads SVGAGI (reference sequence). The V end was cut by 5 bases, the J end by 0 bases, with 16 bases between. The CDR3 DNA reads as TGTGCCAGCAGTCTTCAGGGCGGGAACGCGAACACCGGGGAGCTGTTTTTT. Amino acid sequence: CASSLQGGNANTGELFF.